This TCR beta chain was recovered during a study of blood T cell repertoires in COVID-19. The germline gives CDR1 LGHDT, CDR2 YNNKEL (reference sequence). Trimming removed 5 bases from V and 0 bases from J, with 8 bases in between. This CDR3 is 15 amino acids long. This clone was observed once. Clones were sequenced by immunoSEQ multiplex PCR, and TCRdb holds only the in-frame ones, with some missing. The sample records 350,000 to 400,000 clones, around 90% being singletons. The source material was peripheral blood. The clonotype originates from a woman under 40 with COVID-19, enrolled during active disease. The V gene is TRBV3-1 (or the pseudogene TRBV3-2), the J gene TRBJ2-6; a possible D gene is TRBD1 (6 bases). In DNA, the CDR3 is TGTGCCAGCAGCGGGGGCCCCTCTGGGGCCAACGTCCTGACTTTC. It is translated as CASSGGPSGANVLTF.